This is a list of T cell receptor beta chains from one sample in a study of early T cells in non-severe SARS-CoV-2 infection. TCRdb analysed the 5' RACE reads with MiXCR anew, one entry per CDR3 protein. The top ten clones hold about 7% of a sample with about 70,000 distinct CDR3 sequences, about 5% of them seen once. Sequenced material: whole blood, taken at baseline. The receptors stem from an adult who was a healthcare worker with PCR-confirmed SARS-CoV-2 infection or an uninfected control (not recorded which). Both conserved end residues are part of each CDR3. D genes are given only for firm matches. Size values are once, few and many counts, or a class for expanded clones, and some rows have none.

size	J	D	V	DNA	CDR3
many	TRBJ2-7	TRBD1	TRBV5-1	TGCGCCAGCAGTCGGATCGGACAGGGGGCCTACGAGCAGTACTTC	CASSRIGQGAYEQYF
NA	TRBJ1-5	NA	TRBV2	TGTGCCAGCAGTGTTTATCAGGGAAAAGGGCAGCCCCAGCATTTT	CASSVYQGKGQPQHF
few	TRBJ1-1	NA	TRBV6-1	TGTGCCAGCAGTGAAGGGGGGTGGATAGACACTGAAGCTTTCTTT	CASSEGGWIDTEAFF
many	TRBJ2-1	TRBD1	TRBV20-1	TGCAGTGCTCCCCGGACAGGGGGCGGTTCCTACAATGAGCAGTTCTTC	CSAPRTGGGSYNEQFF
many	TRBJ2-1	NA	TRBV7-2	TGTGCCAGCAGCCCTAGAAGTTTTGAGCAGTTCTTC	CASSPRSFEQFF
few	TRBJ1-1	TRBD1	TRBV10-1	TGCGCCAGCAGTGAGTCGCCCAGGGGGCGAATCACTGAAGCTTTCTTT	CASSESPRGRITEAFF
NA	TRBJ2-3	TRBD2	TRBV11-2	TGTGCCAGCAGCTTACCGGGAGGTACGCAGTATTTT	CASSLPGGTQYF
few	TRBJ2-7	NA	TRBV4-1	TGCGCCAGCAGCCAAGAAGGGTATGCTACCTACGAGCAGTACTTC	CASSQEGYATYEQYF
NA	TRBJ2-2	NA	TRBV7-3	TGTGCCAGCAGCCGGGATCACTCCGGGGAGCTGTTTTTT	CASSRDHSGELFF
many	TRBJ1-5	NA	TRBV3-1	TGTGCCAGCAGCCCACGTAATAGCAATCAGCCCCAGCATTTT	CASSPRNSNQPQHF
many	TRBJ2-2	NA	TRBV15	TGTGCCACCAGCAGAGCCCGTGGGGGCACCGGGGAGCTGTTTTTT	CATSRARGGTGELFF
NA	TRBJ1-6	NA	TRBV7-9	TGTGCCAGCAGCTTAGCGAGCCCCGCTAGGAATTCACCCCTCCACTTT	CASSLASPARNSPLHF
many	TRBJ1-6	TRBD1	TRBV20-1	TGCAGTGCAAGGACAGGACGGAGCTCCTATAATTCACCCCTCCACTTT	CSARTGRSSYNSPLHF
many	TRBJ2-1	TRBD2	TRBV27	TGTGCCAGCAGTACAGGGACTAGCGGGAGAATCCGTGAGCAGTTCTTC	CASSTGTSGRIREQFF
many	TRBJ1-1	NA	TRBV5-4	TGTGCCAGCAGAGAAGGACGGGGGAACACTGAAGCTTTCTTT	CASREGRGNTEAFF
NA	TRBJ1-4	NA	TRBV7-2	TGTGCCAGAAGCTTAGAAAGGCCCCGGGGTACAAATGAAAAACTGTTTTTT	CARSLERPRGTNEKLFF
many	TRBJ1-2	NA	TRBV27	TGTGCCAGCAGTACAATAGACAGGACCAAACAATATGGCTACACCTTC	CASSTIDRTKQYGYTF
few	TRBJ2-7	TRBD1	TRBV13	TGTGCCAGCAGCTACCGACAGGGCACCTGGGACGAGCAGTACTTC	CASSYRQGTWDEQYF
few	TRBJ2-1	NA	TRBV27	TGTGCCAGCAGTCCACACCAGAAGGCGGACAATGAGCAGTTCTTC	CASSPHQKADNEQFF